The sequence of this T cell receptor beta chain was determined in a study of human T cells and chemical hapten exposure. Overall study: Diagnoses of alopecia areata, totalis or universalis occurred in mostly female patients. General observations from the study: Counts of TCRs expanded at PT1 correlated positively with patch test score.

This clonotype was seen more than once but under ten times. What it binds is not known. Each cDNA molecule in the library carried unique molecular identifiers. From the RACE reads, TCRdb called clonotypes with MiXCR, one entry per CDR3 protein. The data contain under 200,000 distinct CDR3 sequences, about 14% of them singletons. Stated time point: patch test 1, 2 weeks after DPC sensitization. The treatment: therapeutic diphenylcyclopropenone sensitization with weekly scalp DPC. This CDR3 comprises 15 residues. After removal of 4 bases from V and 3 bases from J, the junction contained 1 base not matched to a gene. Germline V gene lookup returns CDR1 MNHNS and CDR2 SASEGT.

Sequencing was performed on whole blood, taken in connection with sensitization to the hapten diphenylcyclopropenone (DPC). The TCR sequence derives from a woman aged 30 to 39 with alopecia areata. Some clones in this sample may be carry-over from other donors' samples. The gene calls are TRBV6-1 and TRBJ2-1; 12 nucleotides line up with TRBD2. The CDR3 protein is CASSVLAGGYNEQFF. In DNA, the CDR3 is TGTGCCAGCAGTGTACTAGCGGGGGGCTACAATGAGCAGTTCTTC.